The 26 T cell receptor beta chains presented below share a single source sample, sequenced in a study of T cells expressing NK-cell markers. TCRdb re-analyzed the 5' RACE reads; it lists each CDR3 protein once, without DNA. Here the sample table reports about 430,000 distinct CDR3 sequences. The sequencing input was blood T cells: a sorted CD56 or NKG2C T cell subset, CD4+ or CD8+ T cells, or bulk PBMC T cells (not recorded which). Every receptor here comes from a woman aged 50 to 60 in good health.

CDR3 protein: CASSKGAGEQFF. The V and J genes are TRBV12-3 or TRBV12-4 and TRBJ2-1; the TCRdb D gene call, TRBD1, has no DNA to confirm it. The length of the CDR3 is 12 residues.

The genes are TRBV2 and TRBJ2-1; lacking DNA, the TRBD2 call made by TCRdb goes unchecked. This CDR3 comprises 18 residues. Germline V gene lookup returns CDR1 SNHLY and CDR2 FYNNEI. CDR3 region: CASRELAGGSVGNNEQFF. Complete variable domain (other parts from reference TRBV2 and TRBJ2-1): EPEVTQTPSHQVTQMGQEVILRCVPISNHLYFYWYRQILGQKVEFLVSFYNNEISEKSEIFDDQFSVERPDGSNFTLKIRSTKLEDSAMYFCASRELAGGSVGNNEQFFGPGTRLTVL.

This sequence joins TRBV30 and TRBJ2-1; TCRdb indicates TRBD2, and absent DNA this call remains unverified. From germline, CDR1 is GTSNPN and CDR2 SVGIG (reference sequence). This CDR3 spans 12 amino acids. The CDR3 loop is CAWSSTIAEQFF.

The V call is TRBV5-6, the J call TRBJ2-3. The germline CDR1 and CDR2 sequences are SGHDT and YYEEEE. The CDR3 is made up of 15 amino acids. The CDR3 loop is CASSSGVGILDTQYF.

The chain couples TRBV11-2 to TRBJ2-3; the D call from TCRdb, TRBD1, cannot be confirmed without DNA. The CDR3 contains 13 residues. CDR1 and CDR2 from the germline V gene are SGHAT and FQNNGV. The CDR3 spells CASSFQGSDTQYF.

The chain recombines TRBV12-3 or TRBV12-4 with TRBJ2-1; TCRdb names TRBD2, which stays unverified in the absence of DNA. The CDR3 consists of 15 residues. CDR3 sequence: CASSPARGLAGEQFF.

This chain connects TRBV28 to TRBJ2-7; absent DNA, TCRdb's TRBD2 call cannot be checked. CDR1 is MDHEN and CDR2 is SYDVKM in the germline V gene. This CDR3 is built from 15 residues. The CDR3 loop reads CASSPYGPTQYEQYF.

The chain carries TRBV7-9 and TRBJ2-3; TCRdb lists TRBD2, though no DNA is available to test this call. The germline CDR1 and CDR2 sequences are SEHNR and FQNEAQ (reference sequence). This CDR3 contains 13 residues. CDR3 region: CASSPPLVSTQYF.

This chain connects TRBV28 to TRBJ2-7; TCRdb gives TRBD1 as the D gene, but with no DNA this cannot be confirmed. The CDR3 has 16 residues. Germline V CDR1 and CDR2: MDHEN, SYDVKM. The CDR3 here is CASSLSSAGTNLGQYF.

The V and J genes are TRBV7-2 and TRBJ2-1; absent DNA, TCRdb's TRBD1 call cannot be checked. The CDR3 runs to 15 residues. Germline CDR1 is SGHTA and CDR2 is FQGNSA. The CDR3 sequence: CASSLAGARANEQFF.

The V and J genes are TRBV29-1 and TRBJ2-1; TCRdb's assignment of TRBD2 cannot be checked, as there is no DNA. Germline V gives CDR1 SQVTM, CDR2 ANQGSEA. The CDR3 consists of 16 residues. CDR3: CSARASGRTPYNEQFF.

The V gene is TRBV29-1, the J gene TRBJ2-1; lacking DNA, the TRBD1 call made by TCRdb goes unchecked. The CDR3 runs 15 residues. Germline values: CDR1 SQVTM, CDR2 ANQGSEA. The CDR3 sequence is CSVETNGGKVDEQFF.

The rearrangement joins TRBV20-1 to TRBJ2-1; TCRdb selects TRBD2, and the lack of DNA leaves this call unchecked. Germline V CDR1 and CDR2: DFQATT, SNEGSKA (reference sequence). This CDR3 has 18 amino acids. The CDR3 here is CSAPRLAGGRNSYNEQFF.

This sequence joins TRBV24-1 and TRBJ2-3; TCRdb gives TRBD2 as the D gene, but with no DNA this cannot be confirmed. The length of the CDR3 is 15 residues. CDR1 and CDR2 (germline): KGHDR, SFDVKD. The CDR3 here is CATSEGSGRFHTQYF.

The rearrangement links TRBV2 to TRBJ2-2; as DNA is missing, the TRBD1 call by TCRdb cannot be tested. The CDR3 is made up of 15 amino acids. Per germline, CDR1 SNHLY and CDR2 FYNNEI. This chain's CDR3 is CASTSGRGVTGELFF.

The V gene is TRBV18, the J gene TRBJ1-1; as DNA is missing, the TRBD1 call by TCRdb cannot be tested. This CDR3 is 18 amino acids long. Germline CDR1 KGHSH, CDR2 LQKENI. The CDR3 sequence: CASSRRGGKLNMNTEAFF.

The rearrangement uses TRBV19 and TRBJ2-3; TCRdb calls TRBD1, which cannot be checked without DNA. The CDR3 consists of 15 residues. The germline gives CDR1 LNHDA, CDR2 SQIVND (reference sequence). The CDR3 sequence: CASSTSGLDTDTQYF.

The gene calls are TRBV7-6 and TRBJ1-3; TCRdb lists TRBD1, though no DNA is available to test this call. Germline CDR1 is SGHVS and CDR2 is FNYEAQ. CDR3 size: 17 residues. This CDR3 is CASSLVGTGHSGNTIYF. Combining the CDR3 with reference TRBV7-6 and TRBJ1-3 gives the whole variable domain GAGVSQSPRYKVTKRGQDVALRCDPISGHVSLYWYRQALGQGPEFLTYFNYEAQQDKSGLPNDRFSAERPEGSISTLTIQRTEQRDSAMYRCASSLVGTGHSGNTIYFGEGSWLTVV.

The V and J genes are TRBV2 and TRBJ2-2; TCRdb calls TRBD1, which cannot be checked without DNA. Germline lookup yields CDR1 SNHLY and CDR2 FYNNEI. The CDR3 runs 14 residues. This CDR3 reads CASRGLSGTGELFF.

V and J are TRBV10-3 and TRBJ2-3; without DNA, the TCRdb call of TRBD2 cannot be checked. The germline CDR1 and CDR2 sequences are ENHRY and SYGVKD. The CDR3 has 17 amino acids. The CDR3 loop reads CAISGGGTSGRTDTQYF.

This chain uses TRBV5-5 with TRBJ2-5. Germline CDR1 and CDR2: SGHKS and YYEKEE (reference sequence). The CDR3 runs to 16 residues. The CDR3 here is CASSLLLATSKETQYF.

V gene TRBV6-5 combines with J gene TRBJ2-1; checking the TCRdb D call of TRBD2 is not possible without DNA. Germline V gene data show CDR1 as MNHEY and CDR2 as SVGAGI. The length of the CDR3 is 15 residues. CDR3 amino acids: CASSYSWARRNEQFF.

This chain links TRBV20-1 with TRBJ1-2; TCRdb returns TRBD1, unconfirmable since there is no DNA. Germline-derived CDR1 and CDR2 are DFQATT and SNEGSKA (reference sequence). The length of the CDR3 is 11 residues. The CDR3 loop is CSASPGSGYTF.

This chain links TRBV5-4 with TRBJ2-3; without DNA, the TCRdb call of TRBD2 cannot be checked. Per germline, CDR1 SGHNT and CDR2 YYREEE (reference sequence). CDR3 length equals 18 residues. The CDR3 spells CASSAGTSLRPSTDTQYF.

The CDR3 here is CASSSFSTAGDEQFF. The chain is built from TRBV7-9 and TRBJ2-1. The CDR3 has 15 amino acids. From germline, CDR1 is SEHNR and CDR2 FQNEAQ (reference sequence).

This sequence joins TRBV6-1 and TRBJ2-3; checking the TCRdb D call of TRBD2 is not possible without DNA. The CDR3 runs to 16 residues. Germline assignment: CDR1 MNHNS and CDR2 SASEGT. Here the CDR3 reads CASRAGLAELADTQYF.